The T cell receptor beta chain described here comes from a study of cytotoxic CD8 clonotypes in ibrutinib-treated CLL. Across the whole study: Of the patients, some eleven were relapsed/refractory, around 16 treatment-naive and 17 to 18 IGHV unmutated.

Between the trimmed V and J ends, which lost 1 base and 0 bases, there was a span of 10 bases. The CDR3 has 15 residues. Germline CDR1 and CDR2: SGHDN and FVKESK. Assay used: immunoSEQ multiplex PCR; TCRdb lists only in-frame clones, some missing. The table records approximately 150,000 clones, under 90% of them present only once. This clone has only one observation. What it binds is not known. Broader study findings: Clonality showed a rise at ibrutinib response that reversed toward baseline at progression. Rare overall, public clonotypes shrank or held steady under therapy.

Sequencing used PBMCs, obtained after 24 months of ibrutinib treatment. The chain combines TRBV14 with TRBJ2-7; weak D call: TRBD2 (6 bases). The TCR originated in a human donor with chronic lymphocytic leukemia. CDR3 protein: CASSQGGGISYEQYF. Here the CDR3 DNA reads TGTGCCAGCAGCCAAGGTGGAGGGATCTCCTACGAGCAGTACTTC.